This entry lists 31 T cell receptor beta chains sequenced from one sample in a study of blood T cell repertoires in COVID-19. This table comes from immunoSEQ multiplex PCR, and its TCRdb copy is limited to in-frame clones, with some not included. The repertoire holds about 190,000 clones, approximately 90% seen once, with 2.5% to 3% in the top ten. Sample: peripheral blood. These receptors originate from a woman aged 30 to 39 with active or convalescent COVID-19.

The CDR3 bases are TGTGCCAGCAGTCCACAGGGCTACGAGCAGTACTTC. This sequence encodes CASSPQGYEQYF. V gene TRBV6-5 combines with J gene TRBJ2-7; D is perhaps TRBD1 (6 bases). V was cut by 5 bases and J by 3 bases, with 8 bases left in between. The germline gives CDR1 MNHEY, CDR2 SVGAGI. The CDR3 consists of 12 residues.

This sequence joins TRBV19 and TRBJ1-2; 7 nucleotides match TRBD1. J lost 5 bases, V lost 5 bases, and 5 bases had no gene match. The germline V gene encodes CDR1 LNHDA and CDR2 SQIVND (reference sequence). This CDR3 spans 13 amino acids. The CDR3 coding sequence is TGTGCCAGTAGTGACGGGACAGTTTATGGCTACACCTTC. Translated, it gives CASSDGTVYGYTF.

The chain joins TRBV9 to TRBJ1-2, with D unclear. The germline gives CDR1 SGDLS, CDR2 YYNGEE. With 0 bases removed from V and 6 bases from J, the gap between germline ends came to 6 bases. The CDR3 runs 12 residues. This CDR3 reads CASSVDGDGYTF. The CDR3 DNA sequence: TGTGCCAGCAGCGTAGACGGGGATGGCTACACCTTC.

This chain links TRBV30 with TRBJ1-2; 10 bases line up with TRBD1. The CDR3 runs 13 residues. Germline loops: CDR1 GTSNPN, CDR2 SVGIG (reference sequence). V trimming: 4 bases; J trimming: 6 bases; junction bases outside the gene matches: 5. The CDR3 DNA reads as TGTGCCTGGACGGGACAGGGGTTCAATGGCTACACCTTC. Its translation: CAWTGQGFNGYTF.

The chain combines TRBV9 with TRBJ1-1, with D hard to call. The V end was cut by 8 bases, the J end by 0 bases, with 8 bases between. The germline V gene has CDR1 SGDLS and CDR2 YYNGEE. CDR3 length: 12 residues. Written as DNA, the CDR3 is TGTGCCAGTGGTAGAATGAACACTGAAGCTTTCTTT. This translates into CASGRMNTEAFF.

The chain recombines TRBV4-1 with TRBJ1-1; TRBD1 aligns across 10 bases. Germline V gives CDR1 MGHRA, CDR2 YSYEKL. The junction had 18 bases not matched to a gene; V was cut back by 1 base and J by 1 base. The CDR3 contains 21 residues. The CDR3 DNA sequence: TGCGCCAGCAGCCAAGTCCGGGAGGGGTTGGGACAGGGGTTTGGGAACACTGAAGCTTTCTTT. As protein: CASSQVREGLGQGFGNTEAFF.

V and J are TRBV28 and TRBJ2-4; 8 bases are a match to TRBD1. Per the germline V gene, CDR1 is MDHEN and CDR2 is SYDVKM. The CDR3 length is 16 residues. Trimming cost V 5 bases and J 1 base; bases outside gene matches: 7. DNA of the CDR3: TGTGCCAGCAGTCCCCAGGGGGCCGGGGCCAAAAACATTCAGTACTTC. Translated, it gives CASSPQGAGAKNIQYF. Variable domain in full (rest from reference TRBV28 and TRBJ2-4): DVKVTQSSRYLVKRTGEKVFLECVQDMDHENMFWYRQDPGLGLRLIYFSYDVKMKEKGDIPEGYSVSREKKERFSLILESASTNQTSMYLCASSPQGAGAKNIQYFGAGTRLSVL.

This clone appeared a single time. This chain's CDR3 is CASSSSGTGVAGLQETQYF. CDR3 DNA: TGTGCCAGCAGCTCTTCCGGGACAGGGGTAGCGGGGCTCCAAGAGACCCAGTACTTC. The J gene is TRBJ2-5, the V gene TRBV5-5; 10 nucleotides agree with TRBD1. The CDR3 has 19 residues. The V segment lost 3 bases and the J segment 1 base; nucleotides outside the gene matches: 15. Germline V gene data show CDR1 as SGHKS and CDR2 as YYEKEE (reference sequence).

This rearrangement joins TRBV28 to TRBJ2-3; possibly TRBD1 for D (5 bases). CDR3 length: 14 amino acids. CDR1 is MDHEN and CDR2 is SYDVKM in the germline V gene. Trimming left V 3 bases short and J 2 bases short, with 9 bases between. The CDR3 sequence: CASSLDTNTDTQYF. CDR3 nucleotides: TGTGCCAGCAGTTTGGACACAAACACAGATACGCAGTATTTT.

V is TRBV29-1 and J is TRBJ2-3, with 12 bases fitting TRBD1. CDR1 and CDR2 from the germline V gene are SQVTM and ANQGSEA. The CDR3 consists of 18 residues. V lost 1 base and J lost 3; bases outside the gene matches: 11. The CDR3 sequence: CSVEGWWGTGGLTDTQYF. The CDR3 nucleotides are TGCAGCGTTGAAGGGTGGTGGGGGACAGGGGGCTTGACAGATACGCAGTATTTT.

V is TRBV10-2 and J is TRBJ1-1, with a possible D match to TRBD1 (5 bases). Per germline, CDR1 WSHSY and CDR2 SAAADI. There are 13 residues in the CDR3. Trimming removed 7 bases from V and 3 bases from J, with 12 bases in between. As DNA, the CDR3 is TGCGCCAGCATTGGGGGGGGTGACACTGAAGCTTTCTTT. Translated, it gives CASIGGGDTEAFF.

This chain links TRBV5-1 with TRBJ2-1, with 15 bases that match TRBD2. The germline gives CDR1 SGHRS, CDR2 YFSETQ. The V gene end was trimmed by 3 bases and the J gene end by 0 bases; junction bases not matched to a gene: 4. The CDR3 has 18 amino acids. In DNA form, the CDR3 reads TGCGCCAGCAGCTCGGGACTAGCGGGGGGTAGCTCCTACAATGAGCAGTTCTTC. Its protein is CASSSGLAGGSSYNEQFF.

The rearrangement joins TRBV20-1 to TRBJ2-1, with 9 bases that match TRBD1. V shed 3 bases, J shed 3 bases, and the junction held 9 bases outside the gene matches. Germline V gives CDR1 DFQATT, CDR2 SNEGSKA (reference sequence). This CDR3 is built from 16 residues. Here the CDR3 DNA reads TGCAGTGCTAGTGGCCTCGGGACAGGGATCTACAATGAGCAGTTCTTC. It yields the protein CSASGLGTGIYNEQFF.

The chain has TRBV29-1 and TRBJ1-1, with no clear D. Trimming pared 5 bases from V and 7 bases from J, leaving 20 bases between. CDR3 length: 14 amino acids. Germline V gene sequence: CDR1 SQVTM, CDR2 ANQGSEA. CDR3 nucleotides: TGCAGCGTTTCCGTCTTGGAGGAGTGGGATGAAGCTTTCTTT. Translation gives CSVSVLEEWDEAFF.

The chain joins TRBV3-1 (or the pseudogene TRBV3-2) to TRBJ2-2; 11 bases fit TRBD1. Per the germline V gene, CDR1 is LGHDT and CDR2 is YNNKEL (reference sequence). Unmatched junction bases numbered 4, after V lost 4 bases and J lost 6 bases. CDR3 size: 15 residues. CDR3 amino acids: CASSPRTGGPGELFF. The CDR3 DNA reads TGTGCCAGCAGCCCCCGGACAGGGGGCCCCGGGGAGCTGTTTTTT.

The V gene is TRBV4-2, the J gene TRBJ1-1, with D hard to call. From germline, CDR1 is LGHNA and CDR2 YNFKEQ. Between the trimmed V and J ends, which lost 2 bases and 1 base, there was a span of 8 bases. This CDR3 contains 14 residues. Written as DNA, the CDR3 is TGTGCCAGCAGCCAACTAAACCGGAACACTGAAGCTTTCTTT. This gives the protein CASSQLNRNTEAFF.

This chain links TRBV6-5 with TRBJ2-1, with TRBD2 identical over 14 bases. The germline V gene encodes CDR1 MNHEY and CDR2 SVGAGI. CDR3 length: 16 amino acids. The junction had 3 bases not matched to a gene; V was cut back by 2 bases and J by 6 bases. The CDR3 reads CASSYRGLAGVNEQFF. The CDR3 DNA follows: TGTGCCAGCAGTTACAGGGGACTAGCGGGGGTCAATGAGCAGTTCTTC.

The chain carries TRBV6-6 and TRBJ1-1; D remains ambiguous. Per the germline V gene, CDR1 is MNHNY and CDR2 is SVGAGI (reference sequence). The CDR3 extends over 13 amino acids. Trimming took off 8 bases at V and 1 base at J, with 11 bases between the two ends. The CDR3 coding sequence is TGTGCCAGCCGCGCGAACAGGAACACTGAAGCTTTCTTT. Residues: CASRANRNTEAFF.

The chain carries TRBV5-5 and TRBJ1-5, with D unresolved. V was cut by 1 base and J by 9 bases, with 14 bases left in between. Looked up from germline, CDR1 is SGHKS and CDR2 is YYEKEE (reference sequence). This CDR3 comprises 14 residues. The CDR3 DNA sequence: TGTGCCAGCAGCTTGCTCCCGGGTGCTCTGCCCCAGCATTTT. Amino acids: CASSLLPGALPQHF.

The chain employs TRBV28 and TRBJ2-1, with 14 bases lining up with TRBD2. In germline, CDR1 is MDHEN, CDR2 SYDVKM. There are 17 residues in the CDR3. After removal of 0 bases from V and 7 bases from J, the junction contained 5 bases not matched to a gene. The DNA of the CDR3 is TGTGCCAGCAGTTTATGGGCCGGGACTAGCGGGAGAAATGAGCAGTTCTTC. Amino acid sequence: CASSLWAGTSGRNEQFF.

This sequence joins TRBV25-1 and TRBJ2-3, with D possibly TRBD2 on 6 matching bases. This CDR3 contains 15 residues. Germline V gene sequence: CDR1 MGHDK, CDR2 SYGVNS. The V and J ends lost 1 base and 1 base respectively, with 9 bases between them. CDR3 DNA: TGTGCCAGCAGTGAATCCCCTAGCGGCACAGATACGCAGTATTTT. Translated, it gives CASSESPSGTDTQYF.

The chain links TRBV10-1 to TRBJ2-7, with unresolved D. Germline V gives CDR1 WNHNN, CDR2 SYGVQD (reference sequence). There are 12 residues in the CDR3. Trimming took off 3 bases at V and 3 bases at J, with 6 bases between the two ends. In DNA, the CDR3 is TGCGCCAGCAGTGAAGCCGGCTACGAGCAGTACTTC. This translates into CASSEAGYEQYF.

The V and J genes are TRBV4-1 and TRBJ1-2; 7 nucleotides agree with TRBD1. Germline CDR1 reads MGHRA; CDR2 reads YSYEKL. The CDR3 contains 14 residues. V shed 2 bases and J 2 bases; nucleotides not matched to a gene: 2. CDR3 amino acids: CASSQPGQNYGYTF. The CDR3 DNA sequence: TGCGCCAGCAGCCAACCGGGACAGAACTATGGCTACACCTTC.

This chain uses TRBV6-5 with TRBJ1-1; D might be TRBD1 (5 bases). The CDR3 is 14 amino acids. V was pared by 5 bases and J by 7 bases, with 17 bases between. In germline, CDR1 is MNHEY, CDR2 SVGAGI. The CDR3 DNA is TGTGCCAGCAGTCCTCCCCGTGGGGGGGATGAAGCTTTCTTT. This codes for CASSPPRGGDEAFF.

The chain uses TRBV9 and TRBJ2-3; D is perhaps TRBD1 (5 bases). The V end was cut by 4 bases, the J end by 2 bases, with 29 bases between. This CDR3 comprises 20 residues. The germline V gene encodes CDR1 SGDLS and CDR2 YYNGEE. In DNA, the CDR3 is TGTGCCAGCAGCACTCACCCCTCCCCGTCCGTGAGACAGAACACAGATACGCAGTATTTT. Its translation is CASSTHPSPSVRQNTDTQYF.

The chain couples TRBV7-9 to TRBJ1-3, with D unresolved. Trimming removed 8 bases from V and 0 bases from J, with 8 bases in between. CDR3 length: 13 residues. Looked up from germline, CDR1 is SEHNR and CDR2 is FQNEAQ (reference sequence). The CDR3 loop is CASGRSSGNTIYF. The CDR3 DNA reads as TGTGCCAGCGGTAGAAGCTCTGGAAACACCATATATTTT.

V is TRBV29-1 and J is TRBJ2-5; D may be TRBD1 (5 bases). The V gene's germline CDR1 is SQVTM and CDR2 ANQGSEA. The V end lost 5 bases, the J end lost 4 bases, and 20 bases lay between the germline ends. CDR3 length: 15 residues. The CDR3 loop is CSVSRAVATRETQYF. In DNA, the CDR3 is TGCAGCGTTAGCAGGGCGGTGGCCACAAGAGAGACCCAGTACTTC. Full variable domain (outside the CDR3, taken from reference TRBV29-1 and TRBJ2-5): SAVISQKPSRDICQRGTSLTIQCQVDSQVTMMFWYRQQPGQSLTLIATANQGSEATYESGFVIDKFPISRPNLTFSTLTVSNMSPEDSSIYLCSVSRAVATRETQYFGPGTRLLVL.

The chain has TRBV6-5 and TRBJ1-3, with D unresolved. The CDR3 runs 14 residues. V lost 7 bases and J lost 0, with 10 bases in between. Looked up from germline, CDR1 is MNHEY and CDR2 is SVGAGI. The CDR3: CASISRYSGNTIYF. The CDR3 bases are TGTGCCAGCATTAGCCGGTACTCTGGAAACACCATATATTTT.

This clone was seen once. The chain carries TRBV19 and TRBJ2-5; tentative D call: TRBD2 (6 bases). Germline V CDR1 and CDR2: LNHDA, SQIVND (reference sequence). V dropped 6 bases and J dropped 3 bases, with 11 bases sitting between them. The CDR3 extends over 13 amino acids. The CDR3 DNA sequence: TGTGCCAGTAGGACCGGGACTGAAGAGACCCAGTACTTC. Amino acids: CASRTGTEETQYF.

The CDR3 sequence: CASSSTLQGNGYTF. CDR3 DNA sequence: TGTGCCAGCAGTTCGACCCTACAGGGGAATGGCTACACCTTC. The V and J genes are TRBV28 and TRBJ1-2; 7 bases match TRBD1. Germline V gene lookup returns CDR1 MDHEN and CDR2 SYDVKM. Trimming took 4 bases from V and 6 from J; bases not matched to a gene: 8. The CDR3 runs 14 residues.

V is TRBV18 and J is TRBJ1-3; D is unclear. This CDR3 has 16 amino acids. The ends were cut back, 3 bases at V and 0 bases at J, with 12 bases in the middle. Germline V gives CDR1 KGHSH, CDR2 LQKENI. This chain's CDR3 is CASSPTVSNSGNTIYF. The CDR3 coding sequence is TGTGCCAGCTCACCTACAGTTAGTAACTCTGGAAACACCATATATTTT.